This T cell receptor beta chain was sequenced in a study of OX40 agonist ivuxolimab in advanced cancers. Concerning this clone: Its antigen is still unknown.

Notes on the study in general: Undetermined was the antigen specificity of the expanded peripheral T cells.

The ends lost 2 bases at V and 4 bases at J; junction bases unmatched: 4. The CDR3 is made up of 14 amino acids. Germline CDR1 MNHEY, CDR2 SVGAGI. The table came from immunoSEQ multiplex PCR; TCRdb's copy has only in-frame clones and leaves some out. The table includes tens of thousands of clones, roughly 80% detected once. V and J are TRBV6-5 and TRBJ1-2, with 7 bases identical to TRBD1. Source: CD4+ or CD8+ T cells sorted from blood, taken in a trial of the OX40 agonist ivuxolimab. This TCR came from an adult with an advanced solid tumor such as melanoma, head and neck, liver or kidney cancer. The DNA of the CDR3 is TGTGCCAGCAGTTACAATTCAGGGGGCTATGGCTACACCTTC. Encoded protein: CASSYNSGGYGYTF.